Here is one T cell receptor beta chain with its context. Its antigen is unknown. A junction end diverges from the germline sequence, so it may reflect a read error. The data originate from a study of T cells in Graves' hyperthyroidism and ophthalmopathy (dated by TCRdb to about 2019). In terms of the full investigation: TCR V-J signatures able to tell the groups apart were searched for in a discovery cohort of 95 or so patients, of whom about 40 had Graves' ophthalmopathy and some 60 had stable Graves' hyperthyroidism. Whether ophthalmopathy could be predicted prospectively was tested in an independent validation cohort made up of about 18 hyperthyroidism patients plus 17 patients who later progressed to ophthalmopathy. The 100 discovery patients were randomly divided into training and test sets at a 7:3 ratio. The study also compared thyroid tissue and blood T-cell repertoires from roughly six Graves' hyperthyroidism patients. After blood sampling, hyperthyroidism patients were treated with methimazole at a starting dose of 30 mg daily, and ophthalmopathy patients were treated with high-dose intravenous methylprednisolone. According to the paper, TCR Vbeta CDR3 sequencing was carried out on approximately 140 peripheral blood samples, which came from approximately 43 ophthalmopathy, some 73 hyperthyroidism and roughly 17 progressor patients. On the study overall, not on this receptor specifically: Most expanded thyroid clonotypes (frequency above 0.001) were also found in blood, which suggests that blood repertoires may mirror thyroid immune responses. No statistical method was used to fix the sample size in advance, and group allocation was not hidden from the investigators. In validation, the model predicted progression to ophthalmopathy with approximately 71% sensitivity and 72% to 85% specificity, a median of 6.5 months before onset. Ophthalmopathy was separated from stable hyperthyroidism by a 13 V-J signature model, with roughly 88% sensitivity and just over 81% specificity obtained in cross-validation and 80%/75% obtained in testing.

Amplification of TCR beta CDR3 regions was carried out from RNA transcripts. For the first round of RT-PCR on the TCR CDR3, the HTBI primer set was used together with the Qiagen OneStep RT-PCR kit. The libraries were constructed in a second round of multiplex PCR and then size-selected and purified. Sequencing of the libraries was done on an Illumina HiSeq2000 using paired-end 100 bp reads. The published analysis was carried out like this. Raw data were processed with SOAPnuke, discarding reads with adapters, uncalled bases, mean Phred below 15, or no exact constant-primer or identifier match. COPE v1.2.5 was used to merge high-quality paired reads, and clonotypes were defined as unique nucleotide sequences. Clonotypes were aligned to IMGT TRBV, TRBD and TRBJ reference segments using MiTCR v1.1. Only V-J combinations with frequency above 0.0001, covering roughly 99% of repertoires, were analysed. A TCS score was defined as the ratio between F50 (clonal expansion) and ExV (chaos), using BLOSUM62-based TCRdist between CDR3 peptides within each V-J. Welch's t-statistics and random forest reduced approximately 520 V-J features to fewer than 15, which were used in a naive Bayes classifier (R e1071). Starting from the raw public reads, TCRdb applied fastp trimming at Q25, assembled clones with MiXCR and retained in-frame beta chains. Entries that share a CDR3 protein sequence are merged under the most common genes and DNA. Clone size and V and J calls follow TCRdb, not the original study. For this sample the table gives 600,000 or so distinct CDR3 sequences, of which around 46% were detected only once. Roughly 8.2% of the sample lies in the top ten.

Including cysteine and phenylalanine, the CDR3 has 14 amino acids. Left in the record is the CDR3 DNA by itself, 42 bases read in frame from the first base. The germline V gene (reference sequence) provides CDR1 SEHNR and CDR2 FQNEAQ. Graves' hyperthyroidism was defined as stable when no progression to ophthalmopathy occurred over 18 months of follow-up. Hyperthyroidism patients were aged 18 to 65 years and newly diagnosed, with disease duration of less than 2 months. Patients with uncontrolled infections, other autoimmune diseases, pregnancy or lactation were excluded. Diagnoses were established on the basis of clinical symptoms, serum thyroxine and TRAb, thyroid ultrasound, and orbital computed tomography. Trizol reagent was used to extract total RNA, and RNA quality was then checked on an Agilent 2100 Bioanalyzer.

The chain employs TRBV7-9 and TRBJ1-4; the D segment cannot be called with confidence. The clonotype comes from a woman under 30 with Graves' hyperthyroidism. Donor details come from another sample of the same person, matched by shared clones. Source material: peripheral blood or thyroid tissue (not recorded which). This receptor has the CDR3 CASSFASVNEKPFF. The nucleotide sequence reads as follows: TGTGCCAGCAGCTTTGCTTCGGTTAATGAAAAACCGTTTTTT. Where the CDR3 stops, the reference TRBV7-9 and TRBJ1-4 genes take over; the full variable domain is DTGVSQNPRHKITKRGQNVTFRCDPISEHNRLYWYRQTLGQGPEFLTYFQNEAQLEKSRLLSDRFSAERPKGSFSTLEIQRTEQGDSAMYLCASSFASVNEKPFFGSGTQLSVL.